Below are 32 T cell receptor beta chains sequenced from a single sample in a study of monozygotic twins with inflammatory bowel disease. TCRdb reprocessed the 5' RACE reads, with one entry per CDR3 protein and no DNA. Its table lists about 300,000 distinct CDR3 sequences. The sample taken for sequencing was blood. The origin of the receptors is a human donor with ulcerative colitis or Crohn's disease, or a healthy co-twin of an affected twin (not recorded which).

J is TRBJ2-3 and V is TRBV6-2 or TRBV6-3; the TCRdb D gene call, TRBD2, has no DNA to confirm it. Germline assignment: CDR1 MNHEY and CDR2 SVGEGT. There are 14 residues in the CDR3. CDR3 region: CASSPTSGTDTQYF.

The chain employs TRBV7-9 and TRBJ1-2. The CDR3 is made up of 13 amino acids. Germline CDR1 is SEHNR and CDR2 is FQNEAQ (reference sequence). CDR3 protein: CASSPILTLGYTF.

This chain joins TRBV7-2 and TRBJ2-7; absent DNA, TCRdb's TRBD2 call cannot be checked. Germline CDR1 reads SGHTA; CDR2 reads FQGNSA. This CDR3 comprises 15 residues. CDR3 in amino acids: CASSFRRLYVYEQYF. The variable domain in full, completed from reference TRBV7-2 and TRBJ2-7, reads GAGVSQSPSNKVTEKGKDVELRCDPISGHTALYWYRQSLGQGLEFLIYFQGNSAPDKSGLPSDRFSAERTGGSVSTLTIQRTQQEDSAVYLCASSFRRLYVYEQYFGPGTRLTVT.

This chain links TRBV20-1 with TRBJ2-2; the TRBD1 assignment by TCRdb is unverifiable without DNA. Germline V gene sequence: CDR1 DFQATT, CDR2 SNEGSKA (reference sequence). The CDR3 spans 13 residues. CDR3: CSADRQGNGELFF.

This chain uses TRBV12-3 or TRBV12-4 with TRBJ2-7; the D call of TRBD1 rests on TCRdb alone, since no DNA is present to check it. The CDR3 consists of 15 residues. Here the CDR3 reads CASSLMGQGSYEQYF.

The V and J genes are TRBV6-2 or TRBV6-3 and TRBJ2-3; without DNA, the TCRdb call of TRBD1 cannot be checked. From germline, CDR1 is MNHEY and CDR2 SVGEGT. This CDR3 comprises 13 residues. The chain's CDR3 is CASSYRGADTQYF.

This chain links TRBV7-8 with TRBJ2-7; TCRdb returns TRBD2, unconfirmable since there is no DNA. There are 15 residues in the CDR3. The germline gives CDR1 SGHVS, CDR2 FQNEAQ. The chain's CDR3 is CASSQTSARSYEQYF.

The chain combines TRBV28 with TRBJ1-1. Looked up from germline, CDR1 is MDHEN and CDR2 is SYDVKM. The CDR3 is 12 residues long. CDR3 loop: CASSLVNFSAFF. Drawing the rest from reference TRBV28 and TRBJ1-1, the complete variable domain is DVKVTQSSRYLVKRTGEKVFLECVQDMDHENMFWYRQDPGLGLRLIYFSYDVKMKEKGDIPEGYSVSREKKERFSLILESASTNQTSMYLCASSLVNFSAFFGQGTRLTVV.

This rearrangement joins TRBV10-3 to TRBJ1-3; as DNA is missing, the TRBD1 call by TCRdb cannot be tested. The length of the CDR3 is 14 residues. The germline V gene has CDR1 ENHRY and CDR2 SYGVKD. The CDR3 loop reads CAISDSFGRNTIYF.

J is TRBJ2-1 and V is TRBV7-3; TCRdb picks TRBD1, but there is no DNA to check that call. The CDR3 spans 15 residues. Germline V gene data show CDR1 as SGHTA and CDR2 as FQGTGA. CDR3 sequence: CASSPDRAQVNEQFF.

CDR3 amino acids: CASSYRATGANVLTF. This chain connects TRBV6-2 or TRBV6-3 to TRBJ2-6. The CDR3 totals 15 residues. Germline assignment: CDR1 MNHEY and CDR2 SVGEGT.

This chain joins TRBV10-2 and TRBJ1-1; TCRdb's assignment of TRBD1 cannot be checked, as there is no DNA. The CDR3 covers 16 residues. Germline-derived CDR1 and CDR2 are WSHSY and SAAADI. The chain's CDR3 is CASSEQGTGILTEAFF.

The rearrangement links TRBV20-1 to TRBJ2-7; TCRdb gives TRBD1 as the D gene, but with no DNA this cannot be confirmed. The CDR3 covers 12 residues. Germline CDR1 reads DFQATT; CDR2 reads SNEGSKA (reference sequence). This CDR3 is CSALSQGGEQYF.

The rearrangement joins TRBV9 to TRBJ2-3; TCRdb's assignment of TRBD2 cannot be checked, as there is no DNA. Germline-derived CDR1 and CDR2 are SGDLS and YYNGEE. CDR3 length: 15 amino acids. The CDR3 loop reads CASSVGLGDTDTQYF.

The genes are TRBV20-1 and TRBJ1-6. CDR1 and CDR2 from the germline V gene are DFQATT and SNEGSKA (reference sequence). The CDR3 loop spans 13 amino acids. CDR3 protein: CSARGTHFSPLHF.

The chain links TRBV24-1 to TRBJ2-1; TCRdb's D call of TRBD2 is untestable without DNA. Germline assignment: CDR1 KGHDR and CDR2 SFDVKD. The CDR3 covers 17 residues. The CDR3 region is CATSESRAGPSYNEQFF.

The rearrangement joins TRBV20-1 to TRBJ2-3. In germline, CDR1 is DFQATT, CDR2 SNEGSKA (reference sequence). The CDR3 totals 14 residues. CDR3 region: CSARDILTDRTQYF.

This chain uses TRBV15 with TRBJ1-1. This CDR3 spans 12 amino acids. Germline V gene sequence: CDR1 LNHNV, CDR2 YYDKDF (reference sequence). The CDR3 loop reads CATSRDRRQTFF.

This chain connects TRBV28 to TRBJ2-7; TCRdb's D call of TRBD2 is untestable without DNA. The length of the CDR3 is 15 residues. CDR1 and CDR2 from the germline V gene are MDHEN and SYDVKM. The CDR3 here is CATRQEREVQLEQYF.

The chain combines TRBV29-1 with TRBJ1-5. Germline V gene data show CDR1 as SQVTM and CDR2 as ANQGSEA. The CDR3 length is 11 residues. The chain's CDR3 is CSVGDLQARHF.

The CDR3 sequence: CSARDGGGGETQYF. The rearrangement joins TRBV20-1 to TRBJ2-5; TCRdb picks TRBD2, but there is no DNA to check that call. Looked up from germline, CDR1 is DFQATT and CDR2 is SNEGSKA (reference sequence). The CDR3 has 14 amino acids.

The V gene is TRBV18, the J gene TRBJ1-1. This CDR3 has 16 residues. CDR1 and CDR2 from the germline V gene are KGHSH and LQKENI. This CDR3 is CASFRTGRGGVTEAFF.

The chain links TRBV2 to TRBJ1-5. CDR1 and CDR2 from the germline V gene are SNHLY and FYNNEI. This CDR3 has 15 residues. This chain's CDR3 is CASSEDWIDNQPQHF.

The rearrangement uses TRBV12-3 or TRBV12-4 and TRBJ2-7. This CDR3 is 13 amino acids long. The CDR3 region is CASSSNHGMGQYF.

This chain connects TRBV20-1 to TRBJ1-6; the TCRdb D gene call, TRBD1, has no DNA to confirm it. The germline gives CDR1 DFQATT, CDR2 SNEGSKA (reference sequence). The CDR3 runs to 14 residues. The CDR3 protein is CSASATGIGSPLHF.

This CDR3 is CASAQGYNYGYTF. V is TRBV6-1 and J is TRBJ1-2; TCRdb gives TRBD1 as the D gene, but with no DNA this cannot be confirmed. CDR3 size: 13 residues. Germline V lookup: CDR1 MNHNS, CDR2 SASEGT.

The chain recombines TRBV7-8 with TRBJ2-7. The CDR3 has 11 residues. Germline loops: CDR1 SGHVS, CDR2 FQNEAQ. CDR3 protein: CASAKLSEQYF.

The chain employs TRBV12-3 or TRBV12-4 and TRBJ2-1; TCRdb lists TRBD1, though no DNA is available to test this call. CDR3 length: 11 residues. The CDR3 loop reads CASNLGAKQFF.

The gene calls are TRBV29-1 and TRBJ1-2; there is no DNA to check the TCRdb D call of TRBD1. Germline V gene lookup returns CDR1 SQVTM and CDR2 ANQGSEA. CDR3 length: 11 amino acids. The CDR3 protein is CSVVGAHGYTF.

The genes are TRBV18 and TRBJ2-4; TCRdb gives TRBD2 as the D gene, but with no DNA this cannot be confirmed. Germline values: CDR1 KGHSH, CDR2 LQKENI. This CDR3 region has 16 residues. The CDR3 spells CASSPPILVSKNIQYF.

The chain has TRBV20-1 and TRBJ1-1; without DNA, the TCRdb call of TRBD1 cannot be checked. Germline CDR1 DFQATT, CDR2 SNEGSKA (reference sequence). The CDR3 sequence is 15 residues long. CDR3 loop: CSARDQEQGHTEAFF.

The chain carries TRBV15 and TRBJ2-7. Germline CDR1 and CDR2: LNHNV and YYDKDF (reference sequence). This CDR3 is 15 amino acids long. Here the CDR3 reads CATSVDSTTSYEQYF. The full variable domain, rest sourced from reference TRBV15 and TRBJ2-7, is DAMVIQNPRYQVTQFGKPVTLSCSQTLNHNVMYWYQQKSSQAPKLLFHYYDKDFNNEADTPDNFQSRRPNTSFCFLDIRSPGLGDTAMYLCATSVDSTTSYEQYFGPGTRLTVT.